The rows below give T cell receptor beta chains drawn from one sample of a study of blood T cell repertoires in COVID-19. Generated by immunoSEQ multiplex PCR, the TCRdb table keeps only in-frame clones and is missing some. The data show about 300,000 clones, over 85% seen once. Sequencing used PBMCs or T cells enriched from blood (not recorded which). Receptor source: a woman between 45 and 60 years old who had been exposed to COVID-19. Each CDR3 is given with its conserved first and last residue.

j_gene: TRBJ2-3
v_gene: TRBV5-1
CDR3aa: CASSLASSGGTDTQYF

j_gene: TRBJ1-5
v_gene: TRBV28
CDR3aa: CASRITGTAIRTSNQPQHF

j_gene: TRBJ2-1
v_gene: TRBV10-3
CDR3aa: CAITGQLYNEQFF

j_gene: TRBJ2-1
v_gene: TRBV7-4
CDR3aa: CASSFMPQGPNNEQFF

j_gene: TRBJ2-1
v_gene: TRBV4-2
CDR3aa: CASSKDWNTYNEQFF

j_gene: TRBJ2-1
v_gene: TRBV3-1/TRBV3-2
CDR3aa: CASSQDRRTSSYEQFF

j_gene: TRBJ2-7
v_gene: TRBV18
CDR3aa: CASSPPKPSYEQYF

j_gene: TRBJ2-7
v_gene: TRBV7-8
CDR3aa: CASTDNPPPGYEQYF

j_gene: TRBJ1-2
v_gene: TRBV28
CDR3aa: CASSLWIGGDYGYTF

j_gene: TRBJ2-1
v_gene: TRBV7-9
CDR3aa: CASSPFSNEQFF

j_gene: TRBJ2-7
v_gene: TRBV14
CDR3aa: CASSQETGGRYEQYF